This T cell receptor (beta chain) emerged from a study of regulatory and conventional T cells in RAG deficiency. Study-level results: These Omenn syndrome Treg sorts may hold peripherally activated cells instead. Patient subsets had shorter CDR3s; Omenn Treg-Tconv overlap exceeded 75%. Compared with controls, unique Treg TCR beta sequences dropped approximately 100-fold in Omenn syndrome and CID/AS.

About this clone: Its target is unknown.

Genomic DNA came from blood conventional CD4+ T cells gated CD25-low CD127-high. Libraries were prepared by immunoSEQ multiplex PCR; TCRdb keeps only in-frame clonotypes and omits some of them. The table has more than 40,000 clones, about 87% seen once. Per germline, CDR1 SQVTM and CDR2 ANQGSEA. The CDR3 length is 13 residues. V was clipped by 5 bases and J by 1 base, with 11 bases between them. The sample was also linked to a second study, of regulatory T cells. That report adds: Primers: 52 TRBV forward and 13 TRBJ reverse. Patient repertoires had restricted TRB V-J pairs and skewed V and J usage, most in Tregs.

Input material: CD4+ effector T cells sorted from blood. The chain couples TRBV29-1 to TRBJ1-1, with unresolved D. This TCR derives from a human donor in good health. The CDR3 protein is CSVSWTANTEAFF. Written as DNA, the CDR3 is TGCAGCGTTAGCTGGACGGCGAACACTGAAGCTTTCTTT.